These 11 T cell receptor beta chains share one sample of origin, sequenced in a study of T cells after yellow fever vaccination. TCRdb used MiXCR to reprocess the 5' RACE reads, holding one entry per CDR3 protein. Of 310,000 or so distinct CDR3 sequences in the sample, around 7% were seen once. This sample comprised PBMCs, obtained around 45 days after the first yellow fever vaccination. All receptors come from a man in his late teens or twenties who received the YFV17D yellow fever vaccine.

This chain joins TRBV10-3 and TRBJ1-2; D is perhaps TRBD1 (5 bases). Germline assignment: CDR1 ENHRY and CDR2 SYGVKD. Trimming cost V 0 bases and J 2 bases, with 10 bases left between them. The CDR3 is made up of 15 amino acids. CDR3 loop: CAISESPGTNYGYTF. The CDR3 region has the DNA TGTGCCATCAGTGAGTCCCCGGGGACGAACTATGGCTACACCTTC.

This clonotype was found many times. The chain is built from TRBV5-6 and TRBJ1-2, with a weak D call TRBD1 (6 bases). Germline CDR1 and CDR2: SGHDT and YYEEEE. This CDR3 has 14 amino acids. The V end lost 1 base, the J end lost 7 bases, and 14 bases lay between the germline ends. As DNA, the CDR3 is TGTGCCAGCAGCTTGCTTCAGGGGATCGGTGGCTACACCTTC. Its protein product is CASSLLQGIGGYTF.

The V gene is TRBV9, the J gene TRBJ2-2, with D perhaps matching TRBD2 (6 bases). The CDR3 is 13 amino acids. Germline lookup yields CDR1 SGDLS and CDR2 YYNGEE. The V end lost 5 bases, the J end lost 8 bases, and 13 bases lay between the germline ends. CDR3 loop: CASRVGGTGELFF. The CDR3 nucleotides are TGTGCCAGCAGAGTTGGAGGGACGGGGGAGCTGTTTTTT.

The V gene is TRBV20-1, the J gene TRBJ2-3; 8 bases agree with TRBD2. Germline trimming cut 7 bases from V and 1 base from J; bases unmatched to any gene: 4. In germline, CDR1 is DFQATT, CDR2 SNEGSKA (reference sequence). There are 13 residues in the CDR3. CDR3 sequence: CSGAAGGTDTQYF. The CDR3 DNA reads TGCAGTGGGGCAGCGGGGGGCACAGATACGCAGTATTTT.

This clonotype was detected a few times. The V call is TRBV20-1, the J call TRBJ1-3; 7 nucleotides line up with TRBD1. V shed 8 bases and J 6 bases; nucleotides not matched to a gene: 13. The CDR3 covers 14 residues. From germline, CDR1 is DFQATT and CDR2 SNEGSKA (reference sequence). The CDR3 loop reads CSTGSRTGENTIYF. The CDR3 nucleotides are TGCAGTACGGGGTCGCGGACAGGTGAAAACACCATATATTTT.

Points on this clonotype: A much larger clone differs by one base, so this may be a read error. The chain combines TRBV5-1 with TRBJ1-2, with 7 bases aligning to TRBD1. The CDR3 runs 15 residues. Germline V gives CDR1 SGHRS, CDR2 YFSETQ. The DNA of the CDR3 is TGCGCCAGCAGCCCAAGGGGGCGCGGGTCCTATGTCTACACCTTC. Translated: CASSPRGRGSYVYTF.

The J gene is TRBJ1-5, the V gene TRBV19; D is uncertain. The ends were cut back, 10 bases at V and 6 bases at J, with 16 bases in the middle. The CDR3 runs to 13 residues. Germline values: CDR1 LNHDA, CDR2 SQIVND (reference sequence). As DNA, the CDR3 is TGTGCCACCCCCCAAAGCCGCACTCAGCCCCAGCATTTT. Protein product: CATPQSRTQPQHF.

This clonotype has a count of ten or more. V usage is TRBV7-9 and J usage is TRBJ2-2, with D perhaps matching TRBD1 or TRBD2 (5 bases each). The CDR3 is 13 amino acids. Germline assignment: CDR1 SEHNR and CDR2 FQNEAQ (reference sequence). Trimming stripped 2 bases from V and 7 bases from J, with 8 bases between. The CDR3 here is CASSLSGSGELFF. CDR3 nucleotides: TGTGCCAGCAGCTTATCAGGGAGCGGGGAGCTGTTTTTT.

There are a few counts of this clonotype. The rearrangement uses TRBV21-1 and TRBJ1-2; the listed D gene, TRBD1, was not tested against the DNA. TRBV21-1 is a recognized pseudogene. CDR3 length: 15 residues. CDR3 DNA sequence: TGTGCCAGCAGCAAAGGTGGGACAAGAGGCTATGGCTACACCTTC. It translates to CASSKGGTRGYGYTF.

CDR3 DNA sequence: TGTGCCAGCACCCGAGGACAGCAAGAGACCCAGTACTTC. Its translation: CASTRGQQETQYF. The rearrangement links TRBV12-3 or TRBV12-4 to TRBJ2-5; D possibly corresponds to TRBD1 (6 bases). CDR3 length: 13 residues. Trimming took 7 bases from V and 2 from J, leaving 11 bases between them.

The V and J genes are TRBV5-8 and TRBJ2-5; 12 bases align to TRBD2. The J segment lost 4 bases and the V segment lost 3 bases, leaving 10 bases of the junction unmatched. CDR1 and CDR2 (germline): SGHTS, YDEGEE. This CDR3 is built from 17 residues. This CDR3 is CASSSPGLAGFGETQYF. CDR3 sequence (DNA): TGTGCCAGCAGCTCCCCCGGACTAGCGGGGTTTGGAGAGACCCAGTACTTC.